One sample yielded the 16 T cell receptor beta chains listed below, sequenced in a study of blood T cell repertoires in COVID-19. Some clones are missing from TCRdb's copy, which holds only in-frame ones; the method was immunoSEQ multiplex PCR. The table lists approximately 500,000 clones, around nine tenths of them singletons. The sequenced material came from peripheral blood. The receptors come from a woman aged 45-65 years with COVID-19, enrolled during active disease.

V gene TRBV6-5 combines with J gene TRBJ2-1; 8 bases are shared with TRBD2. The germline CDR1 and CDR2 sequences are MNHEY and SVGAGI. The V and J ends lost 6 bases and 7 bases, in that order; junction bases with no gene match: 5. The CDR3 runs to 13 residues. The CDR3 DNA follows: TGTGCCAGCAGAATTAGCGGGGAAAATGAGCAGTTCTTC. It codes for CASRISGENEQFF.

The chain employs TRBV9 and TRBJ2-7; D might be TRBD1 (8 bases). Germline lookup yields CDR1 SGDLS and CDR2 YYNGEE. Trimming left V 2 bases short and J 4 bases short, with 16 bases between. This CDR3 is 15 amino acids long. CDR3 DNA sequence: TGTGCCAGCAGCGTCGGACAGGGAGGGGTTTACGAGCAGTACTTC. Protein product: CASSVGQGGVYEQYF.

The CDR3 sequence: CASSEFAGPQIATDTQYF. The CDR3 DNA reads as TGTGCCAGCAGTGAATTTGCGGGTCCCCAAATAGCGACAGATACGCAGTATTTT. This rearrangement joins TRBV2 to TRBJ2-3; tentative D call: TRBD2 (5 bases). Germline assignment: CDR1 SNHLY and CDR2 FYNNEI. The CDR3 sequence is 18 residues long. The V gene lost 2 bases and the J gene lost 3 bases, with 21 bases spanning the gap.

This clone has only one observation. V usage is TRBV27 and J usage is TRBJ1-2; the D gene is possibly TRBD1 (6 bases). Germline assignment: CDR1 MNHEY and CDR2 SMNVEV (reference sequence). With 4 bases removed from V and 4 bases from J, the gap between germline ends came to 16 bases. The CDR3 runs to 15 residues. The CDR3 DNA follows: TGTGCCAGCAGTTCCCGAACAGGGACTACCTATGGCTACACCTTC. Translated, it gives CASSSRTGTTYGYTF.

The genes are TRBV7-8 and TRBJ2-5; D possibly corresponds to TRBD1 (6 bases). The germline V gene encodes CDR1 SGHVS and CDR2 FQNEAQ. The CDR3 contains 14 residues. Trimming took off 5 bases at V and 1 base at J, with 11 bases between the two ends. The CDR3 sequence is CASSPGQSQETQYF. In DNA, the CDR3 is TGTGCCAGCAGCCCTGGACAGTCCCAAGAGACCCAGTACTTC.

V is TRBV12-3 or TRBV12-4 and J is TRBJ2-5; D gene ambiguous. V lost 3 bases and J 7 bases, leaving 6 bases between the germline ends. This CDR3 is built from 11 residues. The CDR3 protein is CASSFQSTQYF. CDR3 sequence (DNA): TGTGCCAGCAGTTTTCAGTCGACCCAGTACTTC.

The chain carries TRBV2 and TRBJ1-4, with D hard to call. The CDR3 contains 13 residues. Trimming removed 8 bases from V and 2 bases from J, with 9 bases in between. Germline V gives CDR1 SNHLY, CDR2 FYNNEI. The chain's CDR3 is CASGLTTNEKLFF. CDR3 nucleotides: TGTGCCAGCGGACTGACGACTAATGAAAAACTGTTTTTT.

This clone was seen a few times. This chain connects TRBV22-1 to TRBJ1-1; the table's D call, TRBD1, has no DNA check behind it. TRBV22-1 is flagged as a pseudogene. The length of the CDR3 is 15 residues. CDR3 coding DNA: TGTCCTGGGAGCTCGGCACAGGGGCCCCACACTGAAGCTTTCTTT. Translation gives CPGSSAQGPHTEAFF.

The chain employs TRBV12-5 and TRBJ1-5; D unclear. This CDR3 is 16 amino acids long. Germline CDR1 is LGHNT and CDR2 is FRNRAP. The V gene lost 0 bases and the J gene lost 10 bases, with 19 bases spanning the gap. CDR3 bases: TGTGCTAGTGGTTTGGTACTATCCGGCGGGCTGGGCCCCCAGCATTTT. As protein: CASGLVLSGGLGPQHF.

This chain links TRBV4-1 with TRBJ1-2; weak D call: TRBD1 (6 bases). Germline V gives CDR1 MGHRA, CDR2 YSYEKL. The CDR3 runs to 14 residues. Trimming took off 0 bases at V and 8 bases at J, with 13 bases between the two ends. CDR3 bases: TGCGCCAGCAGCCAAGATGAAGGGGGATACGGCTACACCTTC. Its translation is CASSQDEGGYGYTF.

The chain couples TRBV11-3 to TRBJ2-1; TRBD2 matches 8 bases. The ends lost 5 bases at V and 9 bases at J; junction bases unmatched: 12. Looked up from germline, CDR1 is SGHNT and CDR2 is YENEEA. The CDR3 covers 15 residues. CDR3 DNA: TGTGCCAGCAGCCAGCGGGGGCCCTCCGGGGGTGAGCAGTTCTTC. It is translated as CASSQRGPSGGEQFF.

The genes are TRBV30 and TRBJ1-6; 7 bases agree with TRBD1. J gave up 9 bases and V 8 bases, and 10 bases lay outside the gene matches. CDR1 is GTSNPN, CDR2 SVGIG, per germline (reference sequence). The CDR3 is 13 residues long. The CDR3, as DNA: TGTGCCCGATCCGGGACAGCAGGTTCACCCCTCCACTTT. Its translation is CARSGTAGSPLHF.

The chain couples TRBV2 to TRBJ1-5; D is perhaps TRBD1 (6 bases). Per germline, CDR1 SNHLY and CDR2 FYNNEI. V was pared by 1 base and J by 9 bases, with 13 bases between. The CDR3 sequence is 14 residues long. CDR3 in amino acids: CASSEGRQVGPQHF. The CDR3 coding sequence is TGTGCCAGCAGTGAAGGGAGACAGGTGGGGCCCCAGCATTTT.

The chain's CDR3 is CASSLGRWSYGYTF. The CDR3 coding sequence is TGTGCCAGCAGCTTAGGAAGATGGAGCTATGGCTACACCTTC. V is TRBV7-2 and J is TRBJ1-2; no clear D. This CDR3 has 14 residues. Germline CDR1 is SGHTA and CDR2 is FQGNSA. V lost 1 base and J lost 4, with 10 bases in between. Based on the CDR3 plus reference TRBV7-2 and TRBJ1-2, the full variable domain is GAGVSQSPSNKVTEKGKDVELRCDPISGHTALYWYRQSLGQGLEFLIYFQGNSAPDKSGLPSDRFSAERTGGSVSTLTIQRTQQEDSAVYLCASSLGRWSYGYTFGSGTRLTVV.

This clone showed up just once. The chain combines TRBV18 with TRBJ2-7, with D maybe TRBD1 (6 bases). The germline V and J ends were trimmed by 0 bases and 3 bases, with 15 bases remaining between them. Per the germline V gene, CDR1 is KGHSH and CDR2 is LQKENI. This CDR3 is built from 16 residues. The CDR3 nucleotides read TGTGCCAGCTCACCACCATGGACGTCAGGGGACTACGAGCAGTACTTC. It is translated as CASSPPWTSGDYEQYF.

This sequence joins TRBV4-1 and TRBJ2-1; TRBD2 agrees at 16 bases. CDR3 size: 19 residues. CDR1 and CDR2 (germline): MGHRA, YSYEKL. Germline trimming cut 2 bases from V and 4 bases from J; bases unmatched to any gene: 8. The chain's CDR3 is CASSQPGLAGGFRYNEQFF. As DNA, the CDR3 is TGCGCCAGCAGCCAACCGGGACTAGCGGGGGGGTTCCGATACAATGAGCAGTTCTTC.